This entry concerns a single T cell receptor (delta chain). Its antigen is unknown. Sequences come from RNA converted to cDNA by reverse transcription. Pooled V-gene forward primers with one constant-region reverse primer generated the CDR3 amplicons by multiplex PCR. TCRdb reprocessed the multiplex PCR reads using CATT. The sample holds about 75,000 delta-chain clones, around 35% seen once. This sample was taken from a study of Vδ1+ human thymocytes. Study findings and constraints: Highly polyclonal TRG and TRD repertoires with Gaussian CDR3 length distributions appeared in thymus. Thymic delta-chain repertoires held 20% to 25% Vdelta2 sequences and few Vdelta3, despite high sort purity.

The sorted cells were CD3+ Vdelta1+ Vdelta2- thymocytes from alphabeta-depleted thymus. Between roughly 96% and 99.6% of sorted thymocytes were Vdelta1+. There are 15 residues in the CDR3. V was trimmed by 1 base and J by 1 base, leaving 10 bases between them. Germline V gene sequence: CDR1 TSWWSYY, CDR2 QGS. The V call is TRDV1, the J call TRDJ1; no clear D gene. The receptor was isolated from a boy less than two years old who had congenital heart surgery. Sequenced material: Vdelta1+ gamma-delta thymocytes from the thymus. Subset indicated: FACS-sorted CD3+ TCRalphabeta- TCRVdelta1+ TCRVdelta2- thymocytes. CDR3 in amino acids: CALGEPPSLTDKLIF. The CDR3 coding sequence is TGTGCTCTTGGGGAACCCCCCTCCCTCACCGATAAACTCATCTTT.